This T cell receptor beta chain was profiled in a study of neurological immune-mediated disorders. There are many counts of this clonotype. Its specificity is not known. Notes on the study in general: Neither clinical nor MRI features were associated with the multiple sclerosis repertoire cluster. The level of TCR clonal expansion was highest in patients with HTLV-1-associated myelopathy and lowest in multiple sclerosis, where it fell below the level seen in healthy controls.

MiXCR, run by TCRdb on the 5' RACE reads, gives a single entry per CDR3 protein. The data contain around 50,000 distinct CDR3 sequences, roughly 3.8% of them singletons. The sequence derives from a man between 60 and 75 years old with multiple sclerosis. The material sequenced was PBMCs.

The CDR3 sequence is CASSLNSAYEQYF. CDR3 sequence (DNA): TGTGCCAGCTCACTAAATTCAGCCTACGAGCAGTACTTC. The chain has TRBV18 and TRBJ2-7, with D unclear. V lost 4 bases and J lost 2, with 9 bases in between. This CDR3 has 13 residues. CDR1 and CDR2 from the germline V gene are KGHSH and LQKENI.